Listed below are T cell receptor beta chains from one sample, sequenced in a study of CD8+CD57+ T cells in acquired aplastic anemia. MiXCR, run by TCRdb on the reads, gives a single entry per CDR3 protein. The sample includes some 150,000 distinct CDR3 sequences, roughly two thirds seen only once; the top ten take 40% to 55%. Sequencing was carried out using sorted CD4+, CD8+, or CD8+CD57+ T cells (not recorded which) from PBMCs. The receptors originated from a human donor with aplastic anemia. Each CDR3 is given with its conserved first and last residue. The order of the fields is clone size, J gene, V gene, D gene, CDR3 protein, CDR3 DNA. D genes are given only for firm matches. Where a row states a size, it is once, few, many or the class of an expanded clone; other rows omit it.

size: once
J: TRBJ2-7
V: TRBV2
D: TRBD2
CDR3: CASNQAGAYEQYF
DNA: TGTGCCAGCAATCAAGCGGGAGCCTACGAGCAGTACTTC

size: .
J: TRBJ2-1
V: TRBV14
D: .
CDR3: CASSRAQGFYNEQFF
DNA: TGTGCCAGCAGCCGGGCGCAGGGTTTCTACAATGAGCAGTTCTTC

size: few
J: TRBJ2-1
V: TRBV10-3
D: .
CDR3: CAISRVTSYNEQFF
DNA: TGTGCCATCAGCCGGGTGACTTCCTACAATGAGCAGTTCTTC

size: .
J: TRBJ1-5
V: TRBV2
D: .
CDR3: CASTGQYDQPQHF
DNA: TGTGCCAGCACCGGACAGTACGATCAGCCCCAGCATTTT

size: .
J: TRBJ1-6
V: TRBV15
D: .
CDR3: CATSRVSEGSAFYNSPLHF
DNA: TGTGCCACCAGCAGAGTCAGCGAGGGAAGCGCCTTCTATAATTCACCCCTCCACTTT

size: .
J: TRBJ2-3
V: TRBV11-2
D: TRBD2
CDR3: CASSSKREGPGTHADTQYF
DNA: TGTGCCAGCAGCTCCAAGCGGGAGGGTCCGGGAACACACGCGGATACGCAGTATTTT

size: many
J: TRBJ2-1
V: TRBV11-2
D: .
CDR3: CASNTRKQVYNEQFF
DNA: TGTGCCAGCAACACAAGGAAACAGGTCTACAATGAGCAGTTCTTC

size: .
J: TRBJ1-2
V: TRBV7-3
D: .
CDR3: CASSPLQGRNYGYTF
DNA: TGTGCCAGCAGCCCCTTGCAGGGGCGTAACTATGGCTACACCTTC

size: many
J: TRBJ1-6
V: TRBV15
D: .
CDR3: CATSRVGEGSSPLHF
DNA: TGTGCCACCAGCAGAGTAGGGGAGGGGTCTTCACCCCTCCACTTT

size: many
J: TRBJ1-3
V: TRBV6-5
D: TRBD1
CDR3: CASSYGTGENTIYF
DNA: TGTGCCAGCAGTTACGGGACAGGGGAAAACACCATATATTTT

size: .
J: TRBJ1-5
V: TRBV7-9
D: .
CDR3: CASSLGEGNQPQHF
DNA: TGTGCCAGCAGCTTGGGGGAGGGCAATCAGCCCCAGCATTTT

size: .
J: TRBJ1-6
V: TRBV29-1
D: TRBD1
CDR3: CSAQQGAMSPLHF
DNA: TGCAGCGCCCAACAGGGGGCGATGTCACCCCTCCACTTT

size: .
J: TRBJ2-3
V: TRBV29-1
D: TRBD2
CDR3: CSPSGMSQDTQYF
DNA: TGCAGCCCTAGCGGGATGTCCCAAGATACGCAGTATTTT

size: .
J: TRBJ2-5
V: TRBV5-4
D: TRBD2
CDR3: CASSLASGPQETQYF
DNA: TGTGCCAGCAGCTTGGCTAGCGGGCCTCAAGAGACCCAGTACTTC

size: .
J: TRBJ2-1
V: TRBV20-1
D: .
CDR3: CSARAPQYNEQFF
DNA: TGCAGTGCTAGGGCCCCTCAATACAATGAGCAGTTCTTC

size: once
J: TRBJ1-1
V: TRBV20-1
D: .
CDR3: CSASPRGGEDTEAFF
DNA: TGCAGTGCTAGTCCCCGGGGAGGTGAAGACACTGAAGCTTTCTTT

size: once
J: TRBJ2-5
V: TRBV7-9
D: TRBD1
CDR3: CASSIWDSRTGETQYF
DNA: TGTGCCAGCAGCATTTGGGACAGTAGGACGGGAGAGACCCAGTACTTC

size: .
J: TRBJ2-3
V: TRBV20-1
D: TRBD2
CDR3: CSARVPSGSGSDTQYF
DNA: TGCAGTGCTAGAGTGCCTAGCGGGAGTGGTTCAGATACGCAGTATTTT

size: .
J: TRBJ1-1
V: TRBV19
D: .
CDR3: CASSIRQPIAEAFF
DNA: TGTGCCAGTAGTATTAGGCAGCCGATAGCAGAAGCTTTCTTT

size: .
J: TRBJ1-2
V: TRBV9
D: TRBD1
CDR3: CASSSGDSIGYTF
DNA: TGTGCCAGCAGCTCGGGGGACAGCATCGGCTACACCTTC

size: .
J: TRBJ1-3
V: TRBV9
D: .
CDR3: CASSVAVDAGNTIYF
DNA: TGTGCCAGCAGCGTAGCAGTGGATGCTGGGAACACCATATATTTT

size: .
J: TRBJ1-5
V: TRBV10-3
D: TRBD1
CDR3: CAISASGQTINQPQHF
DNA: TGTGCCATCAGCGCGTCGGGACAGACCATTAATCAGCCCCAGCATTTT

size: few
J: TRBJ1-1
V: TRBV7-8
D: TRBD1
CDR3: CASSARQGRRHPEAFF
DNA: TGTGCCAGCAGCGCTAGACAGGGAAGGAGGCACCCTGAAGCTTTCTTT

size: .
J: TRBJ1-5
V: TRBV20-1
D: .
CDR3: CSASRAEGQPQHF
DNA: TGCAGTGCTAGTCGGGCCGAGGGGCAGCCCCAGCATTTT

size: .
J: TRBJ2-3
V: TRBV9
D: .
CDR3: CASSAGTLTDTQYF
DNA: TGTGCCAGCAGCGCCGGGACTCTAACAGATACGCAGTATTTT

size: .
J: TRBJ2-1
V: TRBV5-6
D: TRBD2
CDR3: CASSLVLAGTGGYNEQFF
DNA: TGTGCCAGCAGCTTGGTACTAGCGGGGACTGGGGGCTACAATGAGCAGTTCTTC

size: .
J: TRBJ2-6
V: TRBV7-2
D: TRBD2
CDR3: CASSLRRGGTGANVLTF
DNA: TGTGCCAGCAGCTTAAGGCGGGGGGGCACTGGGGCCAACGTCCTGACTTTC

size: .
J: TRBJ1-1
V: TRBV5-5
D: .
CDR3: CASSPTGEAFF
DNA: TGTGCCAGCAGTCCAACAGGTGAAGCTTTCTTT

size: once
J: TRBJ2-7
V: TRBV15
D: .
CDR3: CATSNRFPYEQYF
DNA: TGTGCCACCAGCAACAGGTTCCCCTACGAGCAGTACTTC

size: .
J: TRBJ2-1
V: TRBV5-4
D: .
CDR3: CASSLAGDVRQFF
DNA: TGTGCCAGCAGCTTGGCCGGGGACGTGAGGCAGTTCTTC

size: .
J: TRBJ2-5
V: TRBV25-1
D: TRBD1
CDR3: CASTQLAGTGIETQYF
DNA: TGTGCCAGCACCCAACTAGCCGGGACAGGGATAGAGACCCAGTACTTC

size: .
J: TRBJ1-2
V: TRBV10-3
D: .
CDR3: CAISEQYYGYTF
DNA: TGTGCCATCAGTGAACAGTACTATGGCTACACCTTC

size: many
J: TRBJ2-1
V: TRBV20-1
D: TRBD2
CDR3: CSAAGLADSYNEQFF
DNA: TGCAGTGCGGCGGGACTAGCGGACTCCTACAATGAGCAGTTCTTC

size: .
J: TRBJ2-7
V: TRBV11-2
D: TRBD1
CDR3: CASSFGDSSYEQYF
DNA: TGTGCCAGCAGCTTTGGGGACAGCTCCTACGAGCAGTACTTC

size: .
J: TRBJ2-7
V: TRBV19
D: .
CDR3: CASSMGVPGEQYF
DNA: TGTGCCAGTAGTATGGGGGTACCTGGCGAGCAGTACTTC

size: .
J: TRBJ2-1
V: TRBV19
D: TRBD2
CDR3: CASIMTSGAYNEQFF
DNA: TGTGCCAGTATTATGACTAGCGGTGCCTACAATGAGCAGTTCTTC

size: few
J: TRBJ2-7
V: TRBV7-8
D: .
CDR3: CASSPTGYEQYF
DNA: TGTGCCAGCAGTCCAACGGGCTACGAGCAGTACTTC

size: .
J: TRBJ2-1
V: TRBV7-9
D: TRBD1
CDR3: CASSLSGTAWNEQFF
DNA: TGTGCCAGCAGCTTATCCGGGACAGCCTGGAATGAGCAGTTCTTC

size: .
J: TRBJ1-4
V: TRBV4-3
D: .
CDR3: CASSQTVDEKLFF
DNA: TGCGCCAGCAGCCAGACTGTGGATGAAAAACTGTTTTTT

size: .
J: TRBJ2-2
V: TRBV19
D: .
CDR3: CASSIVDTGELFF
DNA: TGTGCCAGTAGTATAGTGGACACCGGGGAGCTGTTTTTT

size: many
J: TRBJ2-5
V: TRBV20-1
D: TRBD1
CDR3: CSAKTGDEVGTQYF
DNA: TGCAGTGCAAAGACAGGGGATGAAGTGGGGACCCAGTACTTC

size: few
J: TRBJ2-1
V: TRBV5-6
D: .
CDR3: CASSFGSSYNEQFF
DNA: TGTGCCAGCAGCTTTGGAAGCTCCTACAATGAGCAGTTCTTC